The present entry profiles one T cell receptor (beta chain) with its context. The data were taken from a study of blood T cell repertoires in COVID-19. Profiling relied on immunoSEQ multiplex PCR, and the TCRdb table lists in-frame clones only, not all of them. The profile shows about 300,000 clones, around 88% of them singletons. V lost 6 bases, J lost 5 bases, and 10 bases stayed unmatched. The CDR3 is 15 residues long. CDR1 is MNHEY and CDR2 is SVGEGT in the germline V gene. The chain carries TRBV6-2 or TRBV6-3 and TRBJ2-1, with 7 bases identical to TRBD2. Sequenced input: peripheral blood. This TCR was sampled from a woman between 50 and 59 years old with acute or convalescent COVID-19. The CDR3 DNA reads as TGTGCCAGCAGCTGGGGAGGGAGCGGGGACAATGAGCAGTTCTTC. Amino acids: CASSWGGSGDNEQFF.